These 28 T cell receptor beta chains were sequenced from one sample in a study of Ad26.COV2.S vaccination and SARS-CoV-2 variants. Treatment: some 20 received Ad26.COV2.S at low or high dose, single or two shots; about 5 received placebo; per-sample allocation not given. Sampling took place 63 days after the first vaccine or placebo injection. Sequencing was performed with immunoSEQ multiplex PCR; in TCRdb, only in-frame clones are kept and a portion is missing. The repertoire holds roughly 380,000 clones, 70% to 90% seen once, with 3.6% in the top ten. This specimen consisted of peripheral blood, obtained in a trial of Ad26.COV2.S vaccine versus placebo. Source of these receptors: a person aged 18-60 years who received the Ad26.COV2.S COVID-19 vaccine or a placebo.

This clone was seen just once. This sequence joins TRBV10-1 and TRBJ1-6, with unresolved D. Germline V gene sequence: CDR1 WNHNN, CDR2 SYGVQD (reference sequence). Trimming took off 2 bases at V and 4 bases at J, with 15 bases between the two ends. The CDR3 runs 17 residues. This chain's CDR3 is CASSEPGSLRYNSPLHF. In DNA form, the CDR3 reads TGCGCCAGCAGTGAGCCCGGCAGTCTTAGATATAATTCACCCCTCCACTTT.

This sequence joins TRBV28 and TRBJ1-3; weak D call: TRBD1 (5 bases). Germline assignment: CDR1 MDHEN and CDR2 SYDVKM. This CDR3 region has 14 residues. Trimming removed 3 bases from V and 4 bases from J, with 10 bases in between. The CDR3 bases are TGTGCCAGCAGTTTGGGGGTACCGGGAAACACCATATATTTT. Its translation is CASSLGVPGNTIYF.

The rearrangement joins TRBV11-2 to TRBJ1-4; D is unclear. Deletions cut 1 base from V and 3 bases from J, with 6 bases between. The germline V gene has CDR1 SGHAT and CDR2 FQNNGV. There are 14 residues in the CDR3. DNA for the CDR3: TGTGCCAGCAGCTTAGGGCGGGCTAATGAAAAACTGTTTTTT. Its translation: CASSLGRANEKLFF. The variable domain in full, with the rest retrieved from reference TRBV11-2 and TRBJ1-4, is EAGVAQSPRYKIIEKRQSVAFWCNPISGHATLYWYQQILGQGPKLLIQFQNNGVVDDSQLPKDRFSAERLKGVDSTLKIQPAKLEDSAVYLCASSLGRANEKLFFGSGTQLSVL.

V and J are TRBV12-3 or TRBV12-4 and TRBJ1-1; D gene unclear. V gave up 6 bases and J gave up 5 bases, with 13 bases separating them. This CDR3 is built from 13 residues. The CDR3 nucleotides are TGTGCCAGCAGGGCGCGGGAGAGGACTGAAGCTTTCTTT. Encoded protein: CASRARERTEAFF.

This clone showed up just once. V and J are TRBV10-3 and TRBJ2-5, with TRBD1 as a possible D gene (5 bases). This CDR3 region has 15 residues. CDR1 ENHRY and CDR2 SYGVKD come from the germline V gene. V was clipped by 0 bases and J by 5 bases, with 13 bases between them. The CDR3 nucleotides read TGTGCCATCAGTGAGTCGAGAACAGGCGTGGAGACCCAGTACTTC. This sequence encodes CAISESRTGVETQYF.

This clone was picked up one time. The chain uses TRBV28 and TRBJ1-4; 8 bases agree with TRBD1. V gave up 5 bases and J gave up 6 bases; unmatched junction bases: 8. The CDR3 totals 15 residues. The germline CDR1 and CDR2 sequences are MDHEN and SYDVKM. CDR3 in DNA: TGTGCCAGCAGTCCTACCGGGACAGGTGATGAAAAACTGTTTTTT. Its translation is CASSPTGTGDEKLFF.

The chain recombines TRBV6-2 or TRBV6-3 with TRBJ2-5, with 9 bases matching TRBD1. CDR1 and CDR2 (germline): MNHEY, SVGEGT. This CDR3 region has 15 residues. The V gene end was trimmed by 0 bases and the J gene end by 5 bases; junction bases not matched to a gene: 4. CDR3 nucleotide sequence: TGTGCCAGCAGTTACTCGGGGGACAGGGACGAGACCCAGTACTTC. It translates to CASSYSGDRDETQYF.

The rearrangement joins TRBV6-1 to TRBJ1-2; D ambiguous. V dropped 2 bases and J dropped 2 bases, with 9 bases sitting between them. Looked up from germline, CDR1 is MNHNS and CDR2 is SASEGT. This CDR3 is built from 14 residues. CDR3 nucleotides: TGTGCCAGCAGTGAAAACCAGGCAAACTATGGCTACACCTTC. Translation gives CASSENQANYGYTF.

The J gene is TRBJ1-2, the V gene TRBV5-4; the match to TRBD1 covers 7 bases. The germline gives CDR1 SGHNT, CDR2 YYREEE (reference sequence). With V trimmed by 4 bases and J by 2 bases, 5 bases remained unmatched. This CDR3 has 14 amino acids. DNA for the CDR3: TGTGCCAGCAGCCCCCGACAGGGAAACTATGGCTACACCTTC. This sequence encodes CASSPRQGNYGYTF.

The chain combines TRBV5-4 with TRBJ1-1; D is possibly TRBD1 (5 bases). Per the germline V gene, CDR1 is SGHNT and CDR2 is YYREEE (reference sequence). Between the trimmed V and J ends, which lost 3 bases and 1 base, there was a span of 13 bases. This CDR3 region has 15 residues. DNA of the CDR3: TGTGCCAGCAGCTCCCAACTGGGACCGAACACTGAAGCTTTCTTT. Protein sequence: CASSSQLGPNTEAFF.

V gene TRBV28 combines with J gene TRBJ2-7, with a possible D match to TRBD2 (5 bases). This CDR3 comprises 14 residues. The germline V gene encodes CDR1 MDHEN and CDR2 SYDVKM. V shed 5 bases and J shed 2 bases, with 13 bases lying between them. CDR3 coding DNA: TGTGCCAGCAGTCCCCAGACGGGGACCTACGAGCAGTACTTC. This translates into CASSPQTGTYEQYF. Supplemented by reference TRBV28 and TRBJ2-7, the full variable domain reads DVKVTQSSRYLVKRTGEKVFLECVQDMDHENMFWYRQDPGLGLRLIYFSYDVKMKEKGDIPEGYSVSREKKERFSLILESASTNQTSMYLCASSPQTGTYEQYFGPGTRLTVT.

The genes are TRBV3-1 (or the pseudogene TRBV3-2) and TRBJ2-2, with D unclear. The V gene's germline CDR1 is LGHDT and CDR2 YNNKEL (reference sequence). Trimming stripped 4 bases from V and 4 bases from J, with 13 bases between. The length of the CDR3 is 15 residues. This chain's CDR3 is CASSPLRSGTGELFF. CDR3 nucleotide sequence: TGTGCCAGCAGCCCCCTGAGATCGGGCACCGGGGAGCTGTTTTTT.

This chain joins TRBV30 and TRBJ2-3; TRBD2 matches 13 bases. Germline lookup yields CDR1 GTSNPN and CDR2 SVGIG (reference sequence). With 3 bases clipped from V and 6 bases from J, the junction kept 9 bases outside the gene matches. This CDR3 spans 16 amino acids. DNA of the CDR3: TGTGCCTGGAGCCCCGGACTAGCGGGGGTTACGGATACGCAGTATTTT. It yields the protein CAWSPGLAGVTDTQYF.

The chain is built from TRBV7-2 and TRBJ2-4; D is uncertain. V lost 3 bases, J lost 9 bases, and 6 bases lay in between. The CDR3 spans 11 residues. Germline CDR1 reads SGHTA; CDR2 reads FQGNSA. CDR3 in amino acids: CASSFSSIQYF. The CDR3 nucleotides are TGTGCCAGCAGCTTTAGCAGCATTCAGTACTTC. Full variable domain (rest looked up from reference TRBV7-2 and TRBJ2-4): GAGVSQSPSNKVTEKGKDVELRCDPISGHTALYWYRQSLGQGLEFLIYFQGNSAPDKSGLPSDRFSAERTGGSVSTLTIQRTQQEDSAVYLCASSFSSIQYFGAGTRLSVL.

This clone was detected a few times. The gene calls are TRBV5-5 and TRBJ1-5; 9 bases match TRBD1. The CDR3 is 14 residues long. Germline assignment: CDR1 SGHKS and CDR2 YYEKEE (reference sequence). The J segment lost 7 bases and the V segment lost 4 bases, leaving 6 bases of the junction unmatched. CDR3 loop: CASSRDRADQPQHF. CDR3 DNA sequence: TGTGCCAGCAGCCGGGACAGGGCTGACCAGCCCCAGCATTTT.

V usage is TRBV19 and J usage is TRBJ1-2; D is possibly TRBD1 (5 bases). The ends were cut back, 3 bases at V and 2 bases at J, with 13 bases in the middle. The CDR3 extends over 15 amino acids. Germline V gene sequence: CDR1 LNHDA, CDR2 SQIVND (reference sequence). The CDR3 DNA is TGTGCCAGTAGTATGGCGGGACTTTTCAACTATGGCTACACCTTC. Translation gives CASSMAGLFNYGYTF.

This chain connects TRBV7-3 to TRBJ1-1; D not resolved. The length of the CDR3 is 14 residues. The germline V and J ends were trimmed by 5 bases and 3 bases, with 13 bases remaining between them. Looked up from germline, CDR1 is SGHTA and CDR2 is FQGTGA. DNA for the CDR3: TGTGCCAGCAGCCCCTCGGTCGGGGACACTGAAGCTTTCTTT. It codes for CASSPSVGDTEAFF. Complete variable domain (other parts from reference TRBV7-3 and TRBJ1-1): GAGVSQTPSNKVTEKGKYVELRCDPISGHTALYWYRQSLGQGPEFLIYFQGTGAADDSGLPNDRFFAVRPEGSVSTLKIQRTERGDSAVYLCASSPSVGDTEAFFGQGTRLTVV.

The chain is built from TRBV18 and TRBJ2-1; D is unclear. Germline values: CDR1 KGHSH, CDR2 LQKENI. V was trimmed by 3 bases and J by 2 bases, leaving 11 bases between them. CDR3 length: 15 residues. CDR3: CASSPGGPTYNEQFF. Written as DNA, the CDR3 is TGTGCCAGCTCACCGGGCGGTCCTACCTACAATGAGCAGTTCTTC.

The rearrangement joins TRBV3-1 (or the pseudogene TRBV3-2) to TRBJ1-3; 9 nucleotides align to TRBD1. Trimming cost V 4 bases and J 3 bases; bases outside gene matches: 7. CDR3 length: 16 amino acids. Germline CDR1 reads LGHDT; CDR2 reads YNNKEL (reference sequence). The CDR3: CASSLGTGSFGNTIYF. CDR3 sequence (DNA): TGTGCCAGCAGCCTTGGGACAGGGTCGTTTGGAAACACCATATATTTT.

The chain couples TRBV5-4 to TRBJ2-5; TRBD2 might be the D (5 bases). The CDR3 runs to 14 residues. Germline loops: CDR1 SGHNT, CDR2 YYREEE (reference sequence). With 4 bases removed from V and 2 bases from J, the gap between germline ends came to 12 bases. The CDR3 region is CASSARVQQETQYF. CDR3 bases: TGTGCCAGCAGCGCGCGGGTTCAACAAGAGACCCAGTACTTC.

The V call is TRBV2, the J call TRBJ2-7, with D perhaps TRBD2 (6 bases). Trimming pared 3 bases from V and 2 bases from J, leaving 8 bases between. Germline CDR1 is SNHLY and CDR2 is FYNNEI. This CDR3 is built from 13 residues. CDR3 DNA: TGTGCCAGCAGTGAGAGGGAGGCCTACGAGCAGTACTTC. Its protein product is CASSEREAYEQYF.

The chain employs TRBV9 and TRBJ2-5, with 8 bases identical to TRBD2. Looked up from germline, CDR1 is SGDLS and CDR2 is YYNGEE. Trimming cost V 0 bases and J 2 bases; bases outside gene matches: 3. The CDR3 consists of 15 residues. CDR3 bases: TGTGCCAGCAGCGTAGACGGGGGGGTACAAGAGACCCAGTACTTC. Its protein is CASSVDGGVQETQYF.

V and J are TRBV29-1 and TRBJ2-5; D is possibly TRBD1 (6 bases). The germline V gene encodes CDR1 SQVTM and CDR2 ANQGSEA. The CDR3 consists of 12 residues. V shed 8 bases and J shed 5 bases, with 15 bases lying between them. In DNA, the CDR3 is TGCAGCACAGGAAGGGGGAAGGAGACCCAGTACTTC. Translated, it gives CSTGRGKETQYF.

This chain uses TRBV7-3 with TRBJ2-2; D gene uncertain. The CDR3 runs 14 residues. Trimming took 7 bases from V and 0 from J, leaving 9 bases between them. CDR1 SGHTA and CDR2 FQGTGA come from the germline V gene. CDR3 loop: CASTQAANTGELFF. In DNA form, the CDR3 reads TGTGCCAGCACCCAAGCAGCGAACACCGGGGAGCTGTTTTTT.

In DNA form, the CDR3 reads TGTGCCAGCAGTCCCCCCAACAGGGACCCCAATCAGCCCCAGCATTTT. Its protein product is CASSPPNRDPNQPQHF. This chain uses TRBV6-2 or TRBV6-3 with TRBJ1-5; D may be TRBD1 (6 bases). CDR3 length: 16 residues. The germline CDR1 and CDR2 sequences are MNHEY and SVGEGT. V lost 5 bases and J lost 3, with 17 bases in between.

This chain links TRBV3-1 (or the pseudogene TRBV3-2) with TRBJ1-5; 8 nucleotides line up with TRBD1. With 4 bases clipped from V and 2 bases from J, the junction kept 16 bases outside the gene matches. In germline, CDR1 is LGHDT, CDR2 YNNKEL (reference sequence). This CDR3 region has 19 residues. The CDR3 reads CASSRVKGQGRDGNQPQHF. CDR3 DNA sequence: TGTGCCAGCAGCCGGGTTAAAGGACAGGGTAGGGACGGCAATCAGCCCCAGCATTTT.

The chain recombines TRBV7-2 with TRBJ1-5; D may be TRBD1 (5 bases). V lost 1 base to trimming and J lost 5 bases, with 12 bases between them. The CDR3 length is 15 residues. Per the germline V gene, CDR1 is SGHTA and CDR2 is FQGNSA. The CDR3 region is CASSLDGGIYQPQHF. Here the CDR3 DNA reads TGTGCCAGCAGCTTAGACGGGGGAATTTATCAGCCCCAGCATTTT.

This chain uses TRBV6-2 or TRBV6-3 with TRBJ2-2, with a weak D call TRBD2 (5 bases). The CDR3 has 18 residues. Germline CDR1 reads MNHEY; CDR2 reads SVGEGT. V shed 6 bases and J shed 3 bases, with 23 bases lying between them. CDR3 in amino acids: CASSPRRYTGLYTGELFF. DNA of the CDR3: TGTGCCAGCAGCCCCCGTCGCTATACCGGACTGTACACCGGGGAGCTGTTTTTT.